These 6 T cell receptor beta chains came from one sample sequenced in a study of Ad26.COV2.S vaccination and SARS-CoV-2 variants. Noted treatment: over 15 received Ad26.COV2.S at low or high dose, single or two shots; 5 received placebo; per-sample allocation not given. Following the first vaccine or placebo injection, samples were taken on day 63. TCRdb's copy holds only in-frame clones and misses some; the assay was immunoSEQ multiplex PCR. Here the sample spans about 410,000 clones, around nine tenths being singletons. Sequenced here: peripheral blood, sampled in a trial of Ad26.COV2.S vaccine versus placebo. All receptors derive from a person between 18 and 60 years old who received the Ad26.COV2.S COVID-19 vaccine or a placebo.

The J gene is TRBJ1-4, the V gene TRBV2; D is ambiguous. V was shortened by 5 bases and J by 6 bases, with 13 bases between the two germline ends. Germline loops: CDR1 SNHLY, CDR2 FYNNEI. This CDR3 contains 14 residues. The CDR3 here is CASSPADRDEKLFF. CDR3 DNA: TGTGCCAGCAGTCCCGCCGATAGGGATGAAAAACTGTTTTTT.

This clone was recorded once. The chain carries TRBV27 and TRBJ1-2, with D maybe TRBD1 (5 bases). The CDR3 consists of 15 residues. Trimming took off 3 bases at V and 4 bases at J, with 15 bases between the two ends. Germline CDR1 reads MNHEY; CDR2 reads SMNVEV (reference sequence). The CDR3 loop reads CASSFEEGNTYGYTF. The DNA for the CDR3 is TGTGCCAGCAGTTTCGAGGAGGGGAACACCTATGGCTACACCTTC.

CDR3: CASRDKMITGELFF. The CDR3 nucleotides are TGTGCCAGCAGAGACAAGATGATTACCGGGGAGCTGTTTTTT. The chain employs TRBV6-5 and TRBJ2-2; D not certain. Trimming took 6 bases from V and 5 from J, leaving 13 bases between them. Germline lookup yields CDR1 MNHEY and CDR2 SVGAGI. This CDR3 has 14 residues.

This clone showed up just once. The V and J genes are TRBV5-6 and TRBJ1-2; 10 bases agree with TRBD1. The CDR3 extends over 17 amino acids. Germline CDR1 SGHDT, CDR2 YYEEEE. V lost 0 bases, J lost 2 bases, and 7 bases stayed unmatched. The CDR3 region has the DNA TGTGCCAGCAGCTTGGCGGGACAGGGGAGAGCGAACTATGGCTACACCTTC. Its translation is CASSLAGQGRANYGYTF.

The genes are TRBV5-1 and TRBJ2-1, with 9 bases identical to TRBD1. Germline CDR1 SGHRS, CDR2 YFSETQ. J lost 7 bases, V lost 4 bases, and 24 bases had no gene match. CDR3 size: 20 residues. In DNA form, the CDR3 reads TGCGCCAGCAGCGACGAATTACCAACCCGGGACAGGGCCACAAGGAATGAGCAGTTCTTC. This translates into CASSDELPTRDRATRNEQFF.

The chain links TRBV7-8 to TRBJ2-7, with 8 positions matching TRBD2. Germline trimming cut 5 bases from V and 4 bases from J; bases unmatched to any gene: 13. The CDR3 has 16 amino acids. The germline CDR1 and CDR2 sequences are SGHVS and FQNEAQ. The CDR3 bases are TGTGCCAGCAGCGCAGCCGGGACTAGAGGGGCGTACGAGCAGTACTTC. Amino acid sequence: CASSAAGTRGAYEQYF.